These T cell receptor beta chains were read from a single sample in a study of cytomegalovirus exposure and HLA in healthy donors. Assay: immunoSEQ multiplex PCR; the TCRdb copy retains only in-frame clones and omits some. The table shows about 190,000 clones, with roughly four fifths occurring only once. The sequencing sample was made of PBMCs. Receptors originate from a woman in her 30s in good health and CMV-seropositive. The CDR3 runs from the conserved cysteine through the conserved F or W. D genes are given only for firm matches. Some rows have no size entry. The others give once, few or many, or a class for an expanded clone.

j_call clone_size d_call v_call cdr3_nt cdr3_aa
TRBJ2-4 . TRBD1 TRBV29-1 TGCAGCGTTGGGACAGGGGATATAGCCAAAAACATTCAGTACTTC CSVGTGDIAKNIQYF
TRBJ2-7 . TRBD2 TRBV7-2 TGTGCCAGCAGTCCCGGGGGGGTAGCGGGGAGTAGCTACGAGCAGTACTTC CASSPGGVAGSSYEQYF
TRBJ2-7 . TRBD2 TRBV4-2 TGTGCCAGCAGCCGTCCATCAGCAGGGAGGGGTTACGAGCAGTACTTC CASSRPSAGRGYEQYF
TRBJ1-4 . . TRBV28 TGTGCCAGCAGTTTTGTGGGCGCGGGGACTAATGAAAAACTGTTTTTT CASSFVGAGTNEKLFF
TRBJ2-7 . TRBD2 TRBV9 TGTGCCAGCAGCGGGGGGGGGATTCTCTCCTACGAGCAGTACTTC CASSGGGILSYEQYF
TRBJ2-7 . TRBD1 TRBV27 TGTGCCAGCAGTTTAGGACAGGGGGCCTTGTACGAGCAGTACTTC CASSLGQGALYEQYF
TRBJ2-5 . TRBD2 TRBV4-1 TGCGCCAGCAGCCAATTAGCGGGACTCGTAGAGACCCAGTACTTC CASSQLAGLVETQYF
TRBJ1-5 few . TRBV28 TGTGCCAGCAGTTTTGCCAGTTATAGCAATCAGCCCCAGCATTTT CASSFASYSNQPQHF
TRBJ2-7 . . TRBV28 TGTGCCAGCCAGTTGGAGGACGAGCAGTACTTC CASQLEDEQYF
TRBJ1-6 . TRBD1 TRBV2 TGTGCCAGCAGAGGGGACAGGGGGCTCTCACCCCTCCACTTT CASRGDRGLSPLHF
TRBJ1-1 . TRBD1 TRBV27 TGTGCCAGCAGTCCGTGGACAGGGGGCCGGGACACTGAAGCTTTCTTT CASSPWTGGRDTEAFF
TRBJ1-4 few . TRBV28 TGTGCCAGCAGTTTAGGACAGTATGGGGGGGCTAATGAAAAACTGTTTTTT CASSLGQYGGANEKLFF
TRBJ2-2 . . TRBV2 TGTGCCAGCAGTGAAAAACGGTTGAACACCGGGGAGCTGTTTTTT CASSEKRLNTGELFF
TRBJ2-2 . . TRBV6-4 TGTGCCAGCAGTGACTCGAGCCTAGCGAGTACCGGGGAGCTGTTTTTT CASSDSSLASTGELFF
TRBJ1-1 . TRBD1 TRBV19 TGTGCCAGTAGAGGGGACAGGTGGAACACTGAAGCTTTCTTT CASRGDRWNTEAFF
TRBJ1-3 . . TRBV19 TGTGCCAGTAGTCCCGCCCACAGGGCCCAGAGCTCTGGAAACACCATATATTTT CASSPAHRAQSSGNTIYF
TRBJ2-5 . TRBD2 TRBV27 TGTGCCAGCAGTTCTGGACTAGCGGGAAACGGAGAGACCCAGTACTTC CASSSGLAGNGETQYF
TRBJ1-4 few TRBD1 TRBV4-2 TGTGCCAGCAGCCAAGGGGACAGGGGAAATGAAAAACTGTTTTTT CASSQGDRGNEKLFF
TRBJ2-7 . . TRBV21-1 TGTGCCAGCAGCAACTTAGGACTAGTGGATCACGAGCAGTACTTC CASSNLGLVDHEQYF
TRBJ2-3 few . TRBV27 TGTGCCAGCAGTGGAGGGAGTCCAGATACGCAGTATTTT CASSGGSPDTQYF
TRBJ2-7 . TRBD1 TRBV7-9 TGTGCCAGCAGCCCCCGGGACAGGGTGGACGAGCAGTACTTC CASSPRDRVDEQYF
TRBJ2-7 . . TRBV7-6 TGTGCCAGCAGCTTGTTCCAGGCCGAGCAGTACTTC CASSLFQAEQYF
TRBJ2-7 . . TRBV5-4 TGTGCCAGCAGCACCGGGACTTCCTACGAGCAGTACTTC CASSTGTSYEQYF
TRBJ1-1 few . TRBV5-4 TGTGCCAGCAGCTTGGGACTCCTGAACACTGAAGCTTTCTTT CASSLGLLNTEAFF
TRBJ2-1 . . TRBV20-1 TGCAGTGCTAGAGACACAAATGAGCAGTTCTTC CSARDTNEQFF
TRBJ2-1 . . TRBV21-1 TGTGCCGTATATAGCGGGATCGTTCTGAATGAGCAGTTCTTC CAVYSGIVLNEQFF
TRBJ1-1 once . TRBV5-1 TGCGCCAGCAGCTTGGCCGGGGGCGGGGGTACTGAAGCTTTCTTT CASSLAGGGGTEAFF
TRBJ2-7 . TRBD1 TRBV19 TGTGCCAGTAGTTTGACAGGGGGATACGAGCAGTACTTC CASSLTGGYEQYF
TRBJ2-5 . . TRBV6-4 TGTGCCAGCAGTCTGAAGGTAGCGGTAGAGACCCAGTACTTC CASSLKVAVETQYF
TRBJ2-1 . TRBD2 TRBV7-9 TGTGCCAGCAGCTTAGCGGGAGGGCCTCAGTTCTTC CASSLAGGPQFF
TRBJ2-1 . . TRBV9 TGTGCCAGCAGCGTAGAAAGTCTAGGTTACGGTTACAATGAGCAGTTCTTC CASSVESLGYGYNEQFF
TRBJ2-7 . . TRBV6-4 TGTGCCAGCAGTGACTCTCGCTATCCGGGGGAGCAGTACTTC CASSDSRYPGEQYF
TRBJ2-5 . TRBD1 TRBV5-5 TGTGCCAGCAGCTTCGGTCTCTGGGGACAGGGGGCGGGAGAGACCCAGTACTTC CASSFGLWGQGAGETQYF
TRBJ1-3 once . TRBV5-1 TGCGCCAGCAGCTTGGCCGGGACTGCTGGAAACACCATATATTTT CASSLAGTAGNTIYF
TRBJ2-3 few . TRBV21-1 TGTGCCAGCAGCAAACTCCAAACTAGCGGGCTAAGCACAGATACGCAGTATTTT CASSKLQTSGLSTDTQYF
TRBJ1-4 . . TRBV9 TGTGCCAGCAGCGTGGACTCTACTAATGAAAAACTGTTTTTT CASSVDSTNEKLFF
TRBJ2-7 once . TRBV25-1 TGTGCCAGCAGTGAATGGGCCGCCAGCTCCTACGAGCAGTACTTC CASSEWAASSYEQYF
TRBJ2-2 . . TRBV6-1 TGTGCCAGCAGCCCCTCCGGAGTTGCCGGGGAGCTGTTTTTT CASSPSGVAGELFF
TRBJ2-1 . . TRBV9 TGTGCCAGCAGCCTTAGCGTATCCTCCTACAATGAGCAGTTCTTC CASSLSVSSYNEQFF
TRBJ2-7 once . TRBV7-9 TGTTCCAGCAGCTTTAGGGGCTCCTACGAGCAGTACTTC CSSSFRGSYEQYF
TRBJ2-2 few . TRBV5-1 TGCGCCAGCAGCTTGGAAGGGAGCACCGGGGAGCTGTTTTTT CASSLEGSTGELFF
TRBJ2-5 . TRBD2 TRBV9 TGTGCCAGCGGGACTAGCGGGACAGGTGGGACCCAGTACTTC CASGTSGTGGTQYF
TRBJ1-5 . . TRBV10-3 TGTGCCATCAGTGAGTATCAGGGTAGCAATCAGCCCCAGCATTTT CAISEYQGSNQPQHF
TRBJ2-3 . . TRBV9 TGTGCCAGCAGCGAAGCGGTCCGGGATACGCAGTATTTT CASSEAVRDTQYF
TRBJ2-2 . . TRBV5-4 TGTGCCAGCAGCTTAGGAGCACCCGGGGAGCTGTTTTTT CASSLGAPGELFF
TRBJ2-3 . TRBD2 TRBV4-1 TGCGCCAGCAGCGACTTGACTAGCGGGGGCCCCACAGATACGCAGTATTTT CASSDLTSGGPTDTQYF
TRBJ2-7 . . TRBV15 TGTGCCACCAGCAGAGAGAGGTTTTCCTACAAGCAGTACTTC CATSRERFSYKQYF
TRBJ2-7 . TRBD1 TRBV5-1 TGCGCCAGCAGCCCCGGGACAGGGTTTTTCTACGAGCAGTACTTC CASSPGTGFFYEQYF
TRBJ2-7 once . TRBV28 TGTGCCAGCAGTCCCGGGGGCTACGAGCAGTACTTC CASSPGGYEQYF
TRBJ1-1 . . TRBV29-1 TGCAGCGCCGTAAAGGGGAAGTCAGGGGATTTTGGCACTGAAGCTTTCTTT CSAVKGKSGDFGTEAFF